Presented here are 9 T cell receptor beta chains from one specimen sequenced in a study of blood T cell repertoires in COVID-19 (dated by TCRdb to about 2020). The receptor library was made with the immunoSEQ multiplex PCR assay. TCRdb mirrors the immuneACCESS table, restricted to in-frame sequences. Some clones are absent from its copies; in checked studies, under half trace to an unresolved V gene, and the reason for the others is unknown. This sample holds about 67,000 clones; roughly 87% were observed only once. Jointly, the top ten make up approximately 19% of the sample. Sequencing was performed on peripheral blood. Receptor source: a woman aged 80 or older with acute or convalescent COVID-19.

The chain couples TRBV19 to TRBJ1-1; D call uncertain. The CDR3 length is 15 residues. The germline gives CDR1 LNHDA, CDR2 SQIVND (reference sequence). With 5 bases removed from V and 0 bases from J, the gap between germline ends came to 13 bases. CDR3 DNA: TGTGCCAGTAGTTCCGGACGGGGTATGAACACTGAAGCTTTCTTT. Protein sequence: CASSSGRGMNTEAFF.

V is TRBV6-5 and J is TRBJ1-5; D ambiguous. V dropped 7 bases and J dropped 2 bases, with 6 bases sitting between them. There are 12 residues in the CDR3. Germline values: CDR1 MNHEY, CDR2 SVGAGI. CDR3 region: CASTVGNQPQHF. CDR3 sequence (DNA): TGTGCCAGCACGGTAGGCAATCAGCCCCAGCATTTT.

The chain is built from TRBV28 and TRBJ2-7; weak D call: TRBD1 (6 bases). The CDR3 is 13 residues long. The V end lost 4 bases, the J end lost 2 bases, and 9 bases lay between the germline ends. Germline V gives CDR1 MDHEN, CDR2 SYDVKM. This CDR3 reads CASSSQGTYEQYF. CDR3 in DNA: TGTGCCAGCAGTTCACAGGGTACCTACGAGCAGTACTTC.

The chain couples TRBV18 to TRBJ1-2; TRBD1 might be the D (5 bases). Germline V gene sequence: CDR1 KGHSH, CDR2 LQKENI. V shed 2 bases and J shed 3 bases, with 10 bases lying between them. The CDR3 runs 14 residues. The CDR3 sequence is CASSPDSRDYGYTF. CDR3 nucleotide sequence: TGTGCCAGCTCACCAGACAGCCGAGACTATGGCTACACCTTC.

This chain joins TRBV7-2 and TRBJ2-7; tentative D call: TRBD1 (6 bases). CDR1 and CDR2 from the germline V gene are SGHTA and FQGNSA. V lost 4 bases, J lost 0 bases, and 16 bases lay in between. This CDR3 is 16 amino acids long. CDR3 loop: CASSSKWDTSSYEQYF. The CDR3 DNA reads TGTGCCAGCAGCTCGAAATGGGACACGAGCTCCTACGAGCAGTACTTC.

V gene TRBV7-2 combines with J gene TRBJ1-6; 8 nucleotides match TRBD1. This CDR3 region has 13 residues. CDR1 and CDR2 from the germline V gene are SGHTA and FQGNSA. Trimming removed 5 bases from V and 11 bases from J; junction bases left unmatched: 5. The CDR3 DNA sequence: TGTGCCAGCAGCGGTAGACAGGGGACACCCCTCCACTTT. It codes for CASSGRQGTPLHF.

V and J are TRBV7-2 and TRBJ1-4; D may be TRBD1 (5 bases). CDR3 length: 15 residues. CDR1 is SGHTA, CDR2 FQGNSA, per germline. The germline V and J ends were trimmed by 2 bases and 8 bases, with 15 bases remaining between them. The CDR3 DNA reads as TGTGCCAGCAGCTTAATGGGGCAGCTCGGCGAAAAACTGTTTTTT. This sequence encodes CASSLMGQLGEKLFF.

This rearrangement joins TRBV6-2 or TRBV6-3 to TRBJ1-2; no clear D. CDR1 and CDR2 (germline): MNHEY, SVGEGT. The V end lost 4 bases, the J end lost 6 bases, and 6 bases lay between the germline ends. The CDR3 sequence is 11 residues long. The CDR3 region has the DNA TGTGCCAGCAGTTTGGGCAATGGCTACACCTTC. Protein sequence: CASSLGNGYTF.

The V call is TRBV5-6, the J call TRBJ1-5; 8 nucleotides align to TRBD1. The CDR3 has 16 amino acids. CDR1 and CDR2 from the germline V gene are SGHDT and YYEEEE. With V trimmed by 1 base and J by 4 bases, 7 bases remained unmatched. The CDR3 DNA follows: TGTGCCAGCAGCTTGCGACAGGGGATGGGGAATCAGCCCCAGCATTTT. Translating it yields CASSLRQGMGNQPQHF.